This T cell receptor (beta chain) comes out of a study of shared clonotypes between healthy human individuals. Findings and limits, study-wide: Several donors held approximately 4.5% of naive CD4 clonotypes in common. Rarefaction demonstrated incomplete sorted-subset sequencing despite large depth. Sampling covered nothing but blood. Tissue TCR repertoires likely differ from those found in blood.

Repertoires were generated with immunoSEQ multiplex PCR, while TCRdb's copy carries only in-frame clones and drops some. The repertoire has approximately 100,000 clones, roughly 70% of them found once; the top ten carry roughly 23%. This clone was seen a handful of times. Antigen: not known. All donors qualified as healthy HIV-negative adults and had experienced no recent acute infections or vaccinations. The germline V and J ends were trimmed by 5 bases and 6 bases, with 14 bases remaining between them. The CDR3 has 14 residues. Germline V gives CDR1 MDHEN, CDR2 SYDVKM. The rearrangement links TRBV28 to TRBJ1-5, with TRBD1 as a possible D gene (6 bases). What was sequenced was memory CD8+ T cells sorted from blood. The subset: CD45RO+ cells pooled with CCR7-negative TemRA cells. This receptor was identified in a young woman in good health. The CDR3 nucleotides are TGTGCCAGCAGTGGACAAACAGGGCGTCAGCCCCAGCATTTT. Translation: CASSGQTGRQPQHF. Full variable domain (remainder filled in from reference TRBV28 and TRBJ1-5): DVKVTQSSRYLVKRTGEKVFLECVQDMDHENMFWYRQDPGLGLRLIYFSYDVKMKEKGDIPEGYSVSREKKERFSLILESASTNQTSMYLCASSGQTGRQPQHFGDGTRLSIL.